These 12 T cell receptor beta chains were all obtained from the same sample, sequenced in a study of blood T cell repertoires in COVID-19. The table came from immunoSEQ multiplex PCR; TCRdb's copy has only in-frame clones and leaves some out. The sample contains around 180,000 clones, approximately 92% of which appear only once. Source material: PBMCs or T cells enriched from blood (not recorded which). Receptor source: a woman aged 40 to 49 with acute COVID-19.

This clone was seen just once. V and J are TRBV7-2 and TRBJ2-1; tentative D call: TRBD1 (5 bases). Germline CDR1 and CDR2: SGHTA and FQGNSA. The CDR3 has 16 residues. V gave up 5 bases and J gave up 1 base, with 15 bases separating them. The CDR3: CASSPWAGNSYNEQFF. DNA of the CDR3: TGTGCCAGCAGCCCCTGGGCAGGGAATTCCTACAATGAGCAGTTCTTC.

The chain recombines TRBV4-2 with TRBJ1-3, with D unresolved. The ends were cut back, 1 base at V and 7 bases at J, with 5 bases in the middle. CDR1 is LGHNA and CDR2 is YNFKEQ in the germline V gene. There are 12 residues in the CDR3. In DNA form, the CDR3 reads TGTGCCAGCAGCCAAGTTTCGAACACCATATATTTT. Its translation is CASSQVSNTIYF.

The chain employs TRBV6-1 and TRBJ1-2; perhaps TRBD1 as D (5 bases). Germline V gives CDR1 MNHNS, CDR2 SASEGT. CDR3 length equals 15 residues. Trimming removed 1 base from V and 4 bases from J, with 13 bases in between. The CDR3: CASSEGQGSIYGYTF. The DNA for the CDR3 is TGTGCCAGCAGTGAAGGGCAGGGCTCTATCTATGGCTACACCTTC.

This sequence joins TRBV3-1 (or the pseudogene TRBV3-2) and TRBJ2-7; 11 nucleotides align to TRBD2. Germline CDR1 is LGHDT and CDR2 is YNNKEL (reference sequence). This CDR3 is 16 amino acids long. V shed 1 base, J shed 5 bases, and the junction held 7 bases outside the gene matches. CDR3 in amino acids: CASSQAPSGRLHEQYF. CDR3 nucleotide sequence: TGTGCCAGCAGCCAAGCCCCTAGCGGGAGGCTCCACGAGCAGTACTTC.

The chain couples TRBV3-1 (or the pseudogene TRBV3-2) to TRBJ2-7, with a tentative D call TRBD2 (6 bases). The CDR3 has 13 amino acids. From germline, CDR1 is LGHDT and CDR2 YNNKEL (reference sequence). V was shortened by 3 bases and J by 9 bases, with 15 bases between the two germline ends. CDR3 in amino acids: CASSQGPEGGQYF. The CDR3 bases are TGTGCCAGCAGCCAGGGGCCCGAGGGAGGGCAGTACTTC.

The chain has TRBV4-2 and TRBJ2-2; 8 positions agree with TRBD2. This CDR3 region has 20 residues. The germline gives CDR1 LGHNA, CDR2 YNFKEQ. V shed 2 bases, J shed 0 bases, and the junction held 14 bases outside the gene matches. The CDR3 loop reads CASSQYGSVGGAANTGELFF. The CDR3 bases are TGTGCCAGCAGCCAATACGGGTCAGTCGGGGGGGCCGCGAACACCGGGGAGCTGTTTTTT.

This chain uses TRBV27 with TRBJ2-7; tentative D call: TRBD2 (5 bases). The CDR3 is made up of 14 amino acids. Germline CDR1 MNHEY, CDR2 SMNVEV (reference sequence). V lost 3 bases to trimming and J lost 0 bases, with 9 bases between them. CDR3 nucleotides: TGTGCCAGCAGTTTCCTAGCCCGCTCCTACGAGCAGTACTTC. Protein sequence: CASSFLARSYEQYF.

The V and J genes are TRBV21-1 and TRBJ1-3; no DNA check was done on the table's D call, TRBD1. TRBV21-1 is a pseudogene segment. CDR3 length: 15 amino acids. The CDR3 DNA sequence: TGTGCCAGCAGCCCTGGACAGGGTCCTGGAAACACCATATATTTT. Amino acid sequence: CASSPGQGPGNTIYF.

The chain has TRBV5-8 and TRBJ1-4; D may be TRBD1 (6 bases). The CDR3 is 14 residues long. Per the germline V gene, CDR1 is SGHTS and CDR2 is YDEGEE. V shed 4 bases and J shed 5 bases, with 12 bases lying between them. The DNA of the CDR3 is TGTGCCAGCAGCAAATATAGGGGGAATGAAAAACTGTTTTTT. Residues: CASSKYRGNEKLFF.

This chain links TRBV4-1 with TRBJ2-3, with 11 bases identical to TRBD2. Trimming at V came to 4 bases and at J to 0 bases, leaving 6 bases not matched to a gene. The germline gives CDR1 MGHRA, CDR2 YSYEKL. The CDR3 sequence is 17 residues long. This CDR3 reads CASSRIAGGTSTDTQYF. CDR3 nucleotides: TGCGCCAGCAGCCGTATAGCGGGGGGGACAAGCACAGATACGCAGTATTTT.

The rearrangement links TRBV5-1 to TRBJ2-7; 9 nucleotides line up with TRBD1. The CDR3 has 17 amino acids. The trim removed 4 bases at V and 5 bases at J, leaving 16 bases unmatched. The germline V gene encodes CDR1 SGHRS and CDR2 YFSETQ. CDR3 sequence (DNA): TGCGCCAGCAGCCATCTTCCGACTGGACAGGGGAGGCACGAGCAGTACTTC. Residues: CASSHLPTGQGRHEQYF.

CDR3 nucleotide sequence: TGTGCCAGCACTAGCTACGGGACTAGCGGGGGCAATGAGCAGTTCTTC. Translated: CASTSYGTSGGNEQFF. The chain uses TRBV5-4 and TRBJ2-1; 14 bases fit TRBD2. The germline V gene has CDR1 SGHNT and CDR2 YYREEE (reference sequence). The CDR3 consists of 16 residues. The V segment lost 6 bases and the J segment 6 bases; nucleotides outside the gene matches: 8.